The next 5 T cell receptor beta chains were all read from a single sample in a study of blood T cell repertoires in COVID-19. Generated by immunoSEQ multiplex PCR, the TCRdb table keeps only in-frame clones and is missing some. The sample records some 300,000 clones, 90% to 95% being singletons. Sequencing was performed on PBMCs or T cells enriched from blood (not recorded which). The receptor set was obtained from a young woman who had been exposed to COVID-19.

The chain is built from TRBV7-9 and TRBJ1-2; 10 bases fit TRBD1. J was trimmed by 5 bases and V by 1 base; bases with no gene match: 7. The V gene's germline CDR1 is SEHNR and CDR2 FQNEAQ (reference sequence). The CDR3 is made up of 16 amino acids. The CDR3 DNA follows: TGTGCCAGCAGCTTAGACGGGGGGACAGGGGTTTATGGCTACACCTTC. Amino acids: CASSLDGGTGVYGYTF.

This clone appeared once. The chain links TRBV19 to TRBJ1-5; 9 bases agree with TRBD1. From germline, CDR1 is LNHDA and CDR2 SQIVND (reference sequence). J gave up 6 bases and V 7 bases, and 10 bases lay outside the gene matches. The CDR3 contains 15 residues. CDR3 DNA: TGTGCCAGTATAAGCCCGGGACAGGGACCTCAGCCCCAGCATTTT. This codes for CASISPGQGPQPQHF.

This chain links TRBV4-3 with TRBJ1-1; D ambiguous. The CDR3 runs 13 residues. V dropped 0 bases and J dropped 11 bases, with 13 bases sitting between them. From germline, CDR1 is LGHNA and CDR2 YSLEER. CDR3 coding DNA: TGCGCCAGCAGCCAAGATGGAGAGTCCCCGGCTTTCTTT. Protein: CASSQDGESPAFF.

The rearrangement links TRBV15 to TRBJ1-5; TRBD1 matches at 9 bases. With V trimmed by 5 bases and J by 4 bases, 12 bases remained unmatched. The CDR3 extends over 17 amino acids. Germline V gene lookup returns CDR1 LNHNV and CDR2 YYDKDF (reference sequence). The CDR3 DNA follows: TGTGCCACCAGCTATCATAACAGGGGGCTCTTGAATCAGCCCCAGCATTTT. Translation gives CATSYHNRGLLNQPQHF.

At least ten counts were recorded for this clone. The J gene is TRBJ1-3, the V gene TRBV4-1; TRBD1 matches 8 bases. The germline gives CDR1 MGHRA, CDR2 YSYEKL. The CDR3 totals 15 residues. Trimming at V came to 4 bases and at J to 4 bases, leaving 6 bases not matched to a gene. The CDR3 sequence is CASSRTGRDGNTIYF. DNA for the CDR3: TGCGCCAGCAGCCGGACAGGGAGGGACGGAAACACCATATATTTT.